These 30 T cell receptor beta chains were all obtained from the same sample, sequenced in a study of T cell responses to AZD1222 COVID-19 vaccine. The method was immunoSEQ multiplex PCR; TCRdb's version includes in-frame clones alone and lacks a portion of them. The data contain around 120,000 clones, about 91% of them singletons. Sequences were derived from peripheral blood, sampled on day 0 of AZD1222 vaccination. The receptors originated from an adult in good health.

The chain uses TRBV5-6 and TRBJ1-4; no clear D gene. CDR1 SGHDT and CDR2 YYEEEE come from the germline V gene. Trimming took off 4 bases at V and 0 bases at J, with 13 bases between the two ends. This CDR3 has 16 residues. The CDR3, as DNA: TGTGCCAGCAGCCGAGATGAGAAAGCAACTAATGAAAAACTGTTTTTT. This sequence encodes CASSRDEKATNEKLFF.

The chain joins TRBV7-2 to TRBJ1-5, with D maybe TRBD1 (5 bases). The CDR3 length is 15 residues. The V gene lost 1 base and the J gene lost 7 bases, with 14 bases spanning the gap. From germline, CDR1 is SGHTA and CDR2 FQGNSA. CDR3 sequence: CASSLGGGMKQPQHF. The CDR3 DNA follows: TGTGCCAGCAGCTTAGGGGGGGGGATGAAGCAGCCCCAGCATTTT. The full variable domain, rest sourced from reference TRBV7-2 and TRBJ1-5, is GAGVSQSPSNKVTEKGKDVELRCDPISGHTALYWYRQSLGQGLEFLIYFQGNSAPDKSGLPSDRFSAERTGGSVSTLTIQRTQQEDSAVYLCASSLGGGMKQPQHFGDGTRLSIL.

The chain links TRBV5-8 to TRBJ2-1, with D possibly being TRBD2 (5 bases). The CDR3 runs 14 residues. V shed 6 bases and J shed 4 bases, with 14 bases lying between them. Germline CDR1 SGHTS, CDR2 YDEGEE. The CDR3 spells CASIPRGLYNEQFF. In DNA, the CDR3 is TGTGCCAGCATCCCAAGAGGGCTGTACAATGAGCAGTTCTTC. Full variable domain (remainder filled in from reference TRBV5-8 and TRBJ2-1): EAGVTQSPTHLIKTRGQQATLRCSPISGHTSVYWYQQALGLGLQFLLWYDEGEERNRGNFPPRFSGRQFPNYSSELNVNALELEDSALYLCASIPRGLYNEQFFGPGTRLTVL.

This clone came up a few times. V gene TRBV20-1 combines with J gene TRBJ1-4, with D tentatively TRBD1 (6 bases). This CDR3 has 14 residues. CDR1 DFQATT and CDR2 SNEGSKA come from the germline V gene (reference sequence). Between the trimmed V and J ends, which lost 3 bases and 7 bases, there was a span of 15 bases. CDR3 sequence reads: CSASDQGGSEKLFF. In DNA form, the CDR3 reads TGCAGTGCTAGTGATCAAGGGGGTAGTGAAAAACTGTTTTTT.

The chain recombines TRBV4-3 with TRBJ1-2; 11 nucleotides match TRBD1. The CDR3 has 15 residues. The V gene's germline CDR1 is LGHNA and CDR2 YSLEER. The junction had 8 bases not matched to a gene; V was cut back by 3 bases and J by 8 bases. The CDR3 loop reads CASSQRTGGVGGYTF. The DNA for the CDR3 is TGCGCCAGCAGCCAGCGGACAGGGGGCGTAGGGGGCTACACCTTC.

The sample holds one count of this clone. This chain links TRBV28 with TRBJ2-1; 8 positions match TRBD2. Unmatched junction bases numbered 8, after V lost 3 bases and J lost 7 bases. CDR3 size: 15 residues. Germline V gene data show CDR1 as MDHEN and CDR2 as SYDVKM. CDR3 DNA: TGTGCCAGCAGTTTGGTGGCGGGGGGCAGGAATGAGCAGTTCTTC. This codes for CASSLVAGGRNEQFF.

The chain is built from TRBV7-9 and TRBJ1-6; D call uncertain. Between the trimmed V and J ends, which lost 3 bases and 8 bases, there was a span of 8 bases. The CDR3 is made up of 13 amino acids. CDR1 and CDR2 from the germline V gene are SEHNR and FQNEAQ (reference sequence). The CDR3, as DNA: TGTGCCAGCAGCTTCGAGGAGGATTCACCCCTCCACTTT. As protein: CASSFEEDSPLHF.

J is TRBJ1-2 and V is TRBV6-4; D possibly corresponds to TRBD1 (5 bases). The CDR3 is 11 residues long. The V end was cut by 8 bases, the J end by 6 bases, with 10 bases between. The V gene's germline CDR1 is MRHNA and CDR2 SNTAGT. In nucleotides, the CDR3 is TGTGCCAGCCTGAGGGGCGATGGCTACACCTTC. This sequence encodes CASLRGDGYTF.

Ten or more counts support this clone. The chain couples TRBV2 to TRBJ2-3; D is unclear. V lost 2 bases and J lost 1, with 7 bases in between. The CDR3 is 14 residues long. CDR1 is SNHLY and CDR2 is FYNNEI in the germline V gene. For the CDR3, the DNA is TGTGCCAGCAGTGAAAACGGACGCACAGATACGCAGTATTTT. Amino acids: CASSENGRTDTQYF.

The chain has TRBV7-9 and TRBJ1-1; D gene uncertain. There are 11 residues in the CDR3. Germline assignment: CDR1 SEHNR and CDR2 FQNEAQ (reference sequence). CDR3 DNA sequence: TGTACCCTCGGGCCGAGCACTGAAGCTTTCTTT. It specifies CTLGPSTEAFF.

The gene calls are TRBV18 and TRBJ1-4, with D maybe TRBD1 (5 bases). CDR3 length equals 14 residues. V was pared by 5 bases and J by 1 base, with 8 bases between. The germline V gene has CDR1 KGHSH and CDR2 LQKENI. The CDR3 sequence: CASSFDRTNEKLFF. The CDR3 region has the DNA TGTGCCAGCTCATTCGACAGAACTAATGAAAAACTGTTTTTT. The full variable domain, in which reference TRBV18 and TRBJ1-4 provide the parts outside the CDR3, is NAGVMQNPRHLVRRRGQEARLRCSPMKGHSHVYWYRQLPEEGLKFMVYLQKENIIDESGMPKERFSAEFPKEGPSILRIQQVVRGDSAAYFCASSFDRTNEKLFFGSGTQLSVL.

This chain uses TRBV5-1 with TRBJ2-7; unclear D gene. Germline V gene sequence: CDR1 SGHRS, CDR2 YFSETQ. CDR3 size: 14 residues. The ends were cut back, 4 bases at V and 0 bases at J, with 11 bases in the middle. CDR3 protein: CASSRRGSSYEQYF. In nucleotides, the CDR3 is TGCGCCAGCAGCCGACGAGGAAGCTCCTACGAGCAGTACTTC.

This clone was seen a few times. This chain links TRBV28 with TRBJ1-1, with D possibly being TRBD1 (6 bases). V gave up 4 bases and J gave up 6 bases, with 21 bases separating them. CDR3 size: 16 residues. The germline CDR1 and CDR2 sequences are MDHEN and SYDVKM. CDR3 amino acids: CASSYVGGQREAEAFF. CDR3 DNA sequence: TGTGCCAGCAGTTACGTGGGGGGGCAAAGGGAGGCTGAAGCTTTCTTT.

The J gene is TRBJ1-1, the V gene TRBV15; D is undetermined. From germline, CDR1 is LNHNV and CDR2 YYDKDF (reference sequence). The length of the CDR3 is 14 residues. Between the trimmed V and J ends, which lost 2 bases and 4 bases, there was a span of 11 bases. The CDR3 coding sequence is TGTGCCACCAGCAGACCCCCGGGGTCCACTGAAGCTTTCTTT. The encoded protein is CATSRPPGSTEAFF.

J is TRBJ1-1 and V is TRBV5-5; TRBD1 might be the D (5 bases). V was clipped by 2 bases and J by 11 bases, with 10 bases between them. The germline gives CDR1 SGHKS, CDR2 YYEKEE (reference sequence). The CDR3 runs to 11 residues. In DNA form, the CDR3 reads TGTGCCAGCAGCTTTTTGGGGGGTGCTTTCTTT. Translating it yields CASSFLGGAFF.

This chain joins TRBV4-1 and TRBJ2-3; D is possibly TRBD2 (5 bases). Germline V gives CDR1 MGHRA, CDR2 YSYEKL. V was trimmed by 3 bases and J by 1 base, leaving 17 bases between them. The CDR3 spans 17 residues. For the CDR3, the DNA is TGCGCCAGCAGCCACCGGGGTTCGGGGAGCGGCACAGATACGCAGTATTTT. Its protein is CASSHRGSGSGTDTQYF.

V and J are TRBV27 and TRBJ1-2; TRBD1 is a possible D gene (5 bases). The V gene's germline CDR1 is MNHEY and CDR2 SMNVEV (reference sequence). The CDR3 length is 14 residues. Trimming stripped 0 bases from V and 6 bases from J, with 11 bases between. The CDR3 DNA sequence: TGTGCCAGCAGTTTATCGCCAGGGAGGCATGGCTACACCTTC. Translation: CASSLSPGRHGYTF.

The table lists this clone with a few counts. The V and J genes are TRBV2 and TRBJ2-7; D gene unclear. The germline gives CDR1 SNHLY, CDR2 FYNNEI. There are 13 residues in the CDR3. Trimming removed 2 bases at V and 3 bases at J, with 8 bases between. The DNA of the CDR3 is TGTGCCAGCAGTGAATTAGGGCTCTACGAGCAGTACTTC. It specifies CASSELGLYEQYF.

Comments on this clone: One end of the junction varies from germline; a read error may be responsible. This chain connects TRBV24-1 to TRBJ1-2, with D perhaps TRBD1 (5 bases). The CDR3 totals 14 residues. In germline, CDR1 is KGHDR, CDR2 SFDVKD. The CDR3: CATSVEGPGRTLFF. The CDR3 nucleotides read TGTGCCACCAGTGTGGAAGGCCCGGGACGGACCCTCTTCTTC.

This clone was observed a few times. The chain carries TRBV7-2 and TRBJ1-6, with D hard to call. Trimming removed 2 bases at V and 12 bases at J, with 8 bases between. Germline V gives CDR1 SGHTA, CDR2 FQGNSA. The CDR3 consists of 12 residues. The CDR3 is CASSLQPEPLHF. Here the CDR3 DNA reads TGTGCCAGCAGCTTACAACCCGAACCCCTCCACTTT.

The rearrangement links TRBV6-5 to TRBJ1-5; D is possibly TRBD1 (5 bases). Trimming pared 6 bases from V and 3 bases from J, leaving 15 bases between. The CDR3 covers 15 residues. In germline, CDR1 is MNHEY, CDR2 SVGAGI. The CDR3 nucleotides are TGTGCCAGCAGGAAAGAAGACAGCTCCAATCAGCCCCAGCATTTT. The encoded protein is CASRKEDSSNQPQHF.

The CDR3 protein is CASQTGSGMNTEAFF. The CDR3 coding sequence is TGTGCCAGTCAGACAGGGTCCGGTATGAACACTGAAGCTTTCTTT. The rearrangement joins TRBV19 to TRBJ1-1; TRBD1 matches at 7 bases. V was clipped by 8 bases and J by 0 bases; unmatched bases: 9. There are 15 residues in the CDR3. Germline CDR1 LNHDA, CDR2 SQIVND (reference sequence).

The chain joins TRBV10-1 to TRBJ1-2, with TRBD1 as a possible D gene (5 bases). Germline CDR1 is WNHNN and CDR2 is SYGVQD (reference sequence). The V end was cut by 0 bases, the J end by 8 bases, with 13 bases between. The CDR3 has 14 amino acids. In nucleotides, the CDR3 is TGCGCCAGCAGTGAGTCGACCGGGGCGGGCGGCTACACCTTC. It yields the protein CASSESTGAGGYTF.

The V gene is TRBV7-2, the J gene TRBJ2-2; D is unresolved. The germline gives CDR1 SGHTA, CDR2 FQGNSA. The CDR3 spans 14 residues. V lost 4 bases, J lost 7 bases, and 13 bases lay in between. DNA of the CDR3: TGTGCCAGCAGCTCTGGACCGCAAGGCGGGGAGCTGTTTTTT. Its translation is CASSSGPQGGELFF.

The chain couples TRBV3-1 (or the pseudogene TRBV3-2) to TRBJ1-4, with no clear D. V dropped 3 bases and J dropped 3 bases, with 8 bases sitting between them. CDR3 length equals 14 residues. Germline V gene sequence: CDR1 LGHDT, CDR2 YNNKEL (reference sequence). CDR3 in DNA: TGTGCCAGCAGCCAGGGAGCAGCTAATGAAAAACTGTTTTTT. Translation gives CASSQGAANEKLFF.

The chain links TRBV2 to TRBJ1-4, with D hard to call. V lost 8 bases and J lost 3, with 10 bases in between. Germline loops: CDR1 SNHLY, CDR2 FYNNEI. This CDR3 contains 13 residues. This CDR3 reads CASLVGANEKLFF. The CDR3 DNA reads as TGTGCCAGCCTAGTTGGGGCTAATGAAAAACTGTTTTTT.

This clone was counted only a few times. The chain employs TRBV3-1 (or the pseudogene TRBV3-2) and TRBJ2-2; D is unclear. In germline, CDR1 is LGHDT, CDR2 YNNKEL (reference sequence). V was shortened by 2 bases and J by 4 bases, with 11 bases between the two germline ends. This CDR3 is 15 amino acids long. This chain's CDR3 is CASSQRPWGTGELFF. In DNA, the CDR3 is TGTGCCAGCAGCCAACGGCCTTGGGGCACCGGGGAGCTGTTTTTT.

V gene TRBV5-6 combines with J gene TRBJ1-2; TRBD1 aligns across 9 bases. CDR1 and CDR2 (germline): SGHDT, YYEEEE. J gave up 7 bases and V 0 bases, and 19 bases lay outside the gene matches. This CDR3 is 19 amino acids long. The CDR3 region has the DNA TGTGCCAGCAGCTTGGAGGGACAGGGAACGGAGGGCCGGAGGAGTGGCTACACCTTC. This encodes CASSLEGQGTEGRRSGYTF.

CDR3 loop: CASSPPGDRGRDTF. The CDR3 nucleotides are TGTGCCAGCAGTCCCCCCGGGGACAGGGGGCGGGACACCTTC. The V and J genes are TRBV6-5 and TRBJ1-2; 12 bases are shared with TRBD1. The V gene end was trimmed by 5 bases and the J gene end by 12 bases; junction bases not matched to a gene: 10. Per the germline V gene, CDR1 is MNHEY and CDR2 is SVGAGI. CDR3 length equals 14 residues.

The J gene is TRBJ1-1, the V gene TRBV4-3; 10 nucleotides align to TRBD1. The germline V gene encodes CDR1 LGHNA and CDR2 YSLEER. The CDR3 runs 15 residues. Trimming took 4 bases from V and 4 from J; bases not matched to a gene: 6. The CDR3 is CASSPHGTGVTEAFF. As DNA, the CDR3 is TGCGCCAGCAGCCCCCACGGGACAGGGGTCACTGAAGCTTTCTTT.